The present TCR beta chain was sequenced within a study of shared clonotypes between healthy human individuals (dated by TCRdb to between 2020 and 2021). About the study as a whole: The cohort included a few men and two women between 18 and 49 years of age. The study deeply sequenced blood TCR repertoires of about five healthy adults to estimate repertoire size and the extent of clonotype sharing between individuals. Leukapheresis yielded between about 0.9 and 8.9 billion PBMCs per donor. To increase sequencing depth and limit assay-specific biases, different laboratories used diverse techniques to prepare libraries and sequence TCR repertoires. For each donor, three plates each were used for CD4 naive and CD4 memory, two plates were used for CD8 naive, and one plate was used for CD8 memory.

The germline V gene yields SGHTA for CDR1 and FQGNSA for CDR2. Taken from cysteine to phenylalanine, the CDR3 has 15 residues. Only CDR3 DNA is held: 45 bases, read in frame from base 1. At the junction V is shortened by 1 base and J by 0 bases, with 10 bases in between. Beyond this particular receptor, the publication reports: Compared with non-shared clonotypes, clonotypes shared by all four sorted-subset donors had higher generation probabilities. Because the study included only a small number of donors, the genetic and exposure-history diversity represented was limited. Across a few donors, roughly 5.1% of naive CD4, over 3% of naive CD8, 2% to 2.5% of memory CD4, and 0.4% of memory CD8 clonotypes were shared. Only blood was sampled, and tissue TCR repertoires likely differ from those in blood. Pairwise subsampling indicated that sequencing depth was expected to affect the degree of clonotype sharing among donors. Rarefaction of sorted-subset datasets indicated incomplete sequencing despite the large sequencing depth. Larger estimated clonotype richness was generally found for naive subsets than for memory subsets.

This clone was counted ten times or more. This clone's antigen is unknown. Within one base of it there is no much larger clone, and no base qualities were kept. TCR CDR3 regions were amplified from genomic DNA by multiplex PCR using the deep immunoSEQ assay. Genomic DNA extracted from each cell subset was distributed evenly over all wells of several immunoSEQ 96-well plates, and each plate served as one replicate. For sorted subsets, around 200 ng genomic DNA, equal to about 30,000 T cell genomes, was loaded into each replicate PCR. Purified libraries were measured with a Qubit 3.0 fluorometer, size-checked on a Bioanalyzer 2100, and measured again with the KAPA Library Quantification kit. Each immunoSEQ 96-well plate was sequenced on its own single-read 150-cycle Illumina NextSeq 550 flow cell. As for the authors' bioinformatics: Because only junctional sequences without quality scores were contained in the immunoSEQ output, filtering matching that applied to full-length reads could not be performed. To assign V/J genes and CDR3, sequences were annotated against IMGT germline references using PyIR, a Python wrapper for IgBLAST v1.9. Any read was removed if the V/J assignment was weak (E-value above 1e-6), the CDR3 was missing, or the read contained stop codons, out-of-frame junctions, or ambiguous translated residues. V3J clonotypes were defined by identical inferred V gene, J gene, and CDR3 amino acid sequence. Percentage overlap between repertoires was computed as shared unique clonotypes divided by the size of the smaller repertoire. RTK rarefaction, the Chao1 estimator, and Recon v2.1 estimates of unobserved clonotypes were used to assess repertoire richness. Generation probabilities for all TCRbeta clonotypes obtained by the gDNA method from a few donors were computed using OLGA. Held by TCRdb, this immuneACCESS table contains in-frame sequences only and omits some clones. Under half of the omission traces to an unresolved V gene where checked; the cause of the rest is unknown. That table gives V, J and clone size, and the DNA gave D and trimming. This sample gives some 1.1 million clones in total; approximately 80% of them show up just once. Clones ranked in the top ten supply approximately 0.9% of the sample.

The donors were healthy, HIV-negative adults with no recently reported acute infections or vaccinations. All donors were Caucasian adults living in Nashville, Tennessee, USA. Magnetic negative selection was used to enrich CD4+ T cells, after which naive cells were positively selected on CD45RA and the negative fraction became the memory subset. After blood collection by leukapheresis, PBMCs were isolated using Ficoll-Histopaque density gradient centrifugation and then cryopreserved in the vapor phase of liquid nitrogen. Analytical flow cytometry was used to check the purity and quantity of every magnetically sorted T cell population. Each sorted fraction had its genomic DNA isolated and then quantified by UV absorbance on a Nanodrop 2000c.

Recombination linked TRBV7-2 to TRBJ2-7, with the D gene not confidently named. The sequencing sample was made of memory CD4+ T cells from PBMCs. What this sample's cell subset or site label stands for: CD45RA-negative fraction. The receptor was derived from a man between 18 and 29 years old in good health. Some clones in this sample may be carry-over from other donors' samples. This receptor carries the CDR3 CASSLVRSSSYEQYF. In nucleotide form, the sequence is TGTGCCAGCAGCTTAGTAAGAAGTAGCTCCTACGAGCAGTACTTC.